This T cell receptor (beta chain) was observed in a study of monozygotic twins with inflammatory bowel disease (dated by TCRdb to between 2018 and 2021). In the study overall: The full study comprised some 30 monozygotic twin pairs: nine German pairs (four IBD-concordant, five IBD-discordant) and 19 IBD-discordant Danish pairs. Each individual had, on average, about 151 000 unique TCRalpha sequences and 181 000 unique TCRbeta sequences available for analysis. Within discordant pairs, disease-associated traits were sought mainly by comparing IBD patients with their genetically identical healthy co-twins. General findings and caveats noted by the study authors: The analysis was unable to tell different T cell subtypes apart. The results gave no support for a single strong signal or clonotype linked to IBD. Fewer clonotypes were shared with other individuals by IBD patients than by healthy twins, most markedly in patients showing signs of disease activity. No difference in repertoire similarity was observed between concordant and discordant twins, possibly owing to limited statistical power. TCRbeta repertoire diversity, by inverse Simpson index, was decreased in IBD patients compared with their healthy co-twins. Because patients were on differing immunosuppressive treatments, the repertoires may have picked up extra background noise and inter-individual variability.

Concerning this clonotype itself: The antigen it binds to is not known.

Library prep was done by 5' RACE. The input for every TCR library was approximately 3,500 ng of total RNA. For each sample, cDNA was synthesized in eight separate reactions using SMARTScribe reverse transcriptase. During cDNA synthesis, template switching introduced unique molecular identifiers that contained a 6-nucleotide sample barcode. Amplification of TCRalpha and TCRbeta cDNA involved two nested PCRs of 16 and 9 cycles, and each PCR was followed by bead purification. Before amplification, the cDNA was treated with uracil DNA-glycosylase and purified using the QIAquick PCR purification kit. The second PCR added Illumina TruSeq-compatible adapters along with sample-specific barcodes. TapeStation and Qubit were used to check library quality and concentration, and approximately 5.4 ng of each library was pooled. Pooled libraries were sequenced on an Illumina HiSeq2500 single-index Rapid Run with 2 x 100 bp reads and custom sequencing primers. The original methods were these. UMI-based consensus assembly with MiGEC version 1.2.6 was used to correct PCR and sequencing errors. MiXCR version 2.1.1 was used to carry out V(D)J alignment, clonotype assembly and CDR3 extraction. Gene usage, clonotype sharing and MAIT/NKT TCR abundance were normalised by analysing the top 1000, 10 000 and 20 000 clonotypes per sample. Diversity was computed as the inverse Simpson index with the vegan R package after downsampling to 27 000 UMIs. Statistical testing used paired Mann-Whitney U tests on the discordant twin pairs and applied Benjamini-Hochberg correction for multiple testing. TCRdb reprocessed the public reads and reports one entry per CDR3 protein sequence, without DNA. These V and J calls are TCRdb output, not the study's own analysis. The table held for this sample gives under 350,000 distinct CDR3 sequences. Together, the top ten hold roughly 5.8% of the sample.

From each donor, an approximately 2.5 ml peripheral blood sample was collected into PAXgene tubes and kept at -80 degrees C. Total RNA was isolated from whole blood with the PAXgene blood miRNA kit on an automated QIAcube, without T cell sorting. Peripheral blood from monozygotic twin pairs who were concordant or discordant for inflammatory bowel disease underwent deep TCRalpha and TCRbeta repertoire profiling using unique molecular barcoding. For every twin pair, smoking habits were documented, and each individual was categorised as a current, former or never smoker. This clonotype originated in a human donor with ulcerative colitis or Crohn's disease, or a healthy co-twin of an affected twin (not recorded which). Sequencing was performed on blood.

The CDR3 region has the sequence CASSVSGANVLTF. This sequence uses TRBV9 and TRBJ2-6. CDR1 and CDR2, per the germline V gene, are SGDLS and YYNGEE. CDR3 length: 13 amino acids, cysteine to phenylalanine. No DNA was logged.